The present T cell receptor (beta chain) was sequenced within a study of T cell repertoires in aging, cancer and after chemotherapy. Study-wide context: Donor ages fell into six groups from 30 or younger up to 70 or older.

Turning to this clonotype: Its target is unknown.

The germline gives CDR1 SGHRS, CDR2 YFSETQ. Trimming cost V 0 bases and J 7 bases, with 5 bases left between them. This CDR3 has 12 amino acids. Peripheral blood genomic DNA, not sorted cells or RNA, was the template. Multiplex touch-down PCR with TRB-A/B primers amplified rearranged V-D-J TRB sequences. TCRdb reprocessed the multiplex PCR reads with MiXCR, giving one entry per CDR3 protein. The sample lists under 9,000 distinct CDR3 sequences; 30% were seen once. Notes on the study in general: No conclusions about immunological memory after chemotherapy can be drawn from the repertoire data. Compared with age-matched healthy donors, untreated hematological or solid cancer patients showed higher blood TCR clonality. In cancer patients, declining TCR diversity with age involved lost richness and lost evenness.

This receptor was taken from a human donor with a blood cancer. The sample comprised blood. The V gene is TRBV5-1, the J gene TRBJ2-1; the D gene is possibly TRBD2 (5 bases). CDR3 amino acids: CASSLVANEQFF. Written as DNA, the CDR3 is TGCGCCAGCAGCTTGGTAGCGAATGAGCAGTTCTTC.